This T cell receptor beta chain was observed in a study of blood T cell repertoires in COVID-19. Across the whole study: From T cells, B-cell-depleted T cells, or PBMCs came the material, which was cDNA or gDNA.

Assignments of participants to cohorts depended upon their own reported clinical history. Original data processing: Reference gene primer amplification gave estimated nucleated cell counts. Clones were read by immunoSEQ multiplex PCR, and TCRdb kept only the in-frame ones, dropping some. The DNA was the basis for D and trimming; V, J and clone size are from that table. Of roughly 300,000 clones listed, just over 85% were seen once; the top ten hold over 3.5%. Sequenced material: PBMCs or T cells enriched from blood (not recorded which). The clonotype was recovered from a man younger than 40 who had recovered from COVID-19.

This CDR3 reads CASSLTTDSSTEAFF. CDR3 bases: TGTGCCAGCAGTTTGACCACTGATTCTAGCACTGAAGCTTTCTTT. The chain is built from TRBV28 and TRBJ1-1; D is ambiguous. Germline CDR1 reads MDHEN; CDR2 reads SYDVKM. The CDR3 extends over 15 amino acids. V lost 3 bases and J lost 4, with 15 bases in between. The full variable domain, completed using reference TRBV28 and TRBJ1-1, is DVKVTQSSRYLVKRTGEKVFLECVQDMDHENMFWYRQDPGLGLRLIYFSYDVKMKEKGDIPEGYSVSREKKERFSLILESASTNQTSMYLCASSLTTDSSTEAFFGQGTRLTVV.